This TCR beta chain was sequenced for a study of T-cell reconstitution after alpha-beta-depleted transplantation in children. Findings and limits, study-wide: The study reportedly traced alpha-beta T cells about two months after transplant to several hundred expanded graft clones.

Unique molecular identifiers were built into the TCRbeta library. TCRdb ran MiXCR on the PCR reads and lists one entry per CDR3 protein. The table includes 440,000 or so distinct CDR3 sequences, around two fifths detected once. Of note for this clonotype: Its target is not known.

V lost 0 bases and J lost 8; bases outside the gene matches: 13. The length of the CDR3 is 15 residues. Germline V lookup: CDR1 SQVTM, CDR2 ANQGSEA. The sequenced sample was PBMCs, obtained before TCRalphabeta/CD19-depleted stem cell transplant. This receptor was obtained from a girl aged 2 to 10 with aplastic anemia, due to receive a stem cell transplant. The genes are TRBV29-1 and TRBJ2-7; 7 bases are shared with TRBD1. CDR3 bases: TGCAGCGTTGAAGAAAACAGGGGCGACCTACGGAAGCAGTACTTC. Protein sequence: CSVEENRGDLRKQYF.